The TCR beta chain under discussion was sequenced for a study of early T cells in non-severe SARS-CoV-2 infection. In the study overall: Alpha and beta chains were unpaired, from unsorted whole-blood bulk RNA.

cDNA molecules, individually, were tagged with unique molecular identifiers. TCRdb used MiXCR to reprocess the 5' RACE reads, holding one entry per CDR3 protein. The data show about 97,000 distinct CDR3 sequences, about 10% seen once. Whole-study results and caveats: Using VDJdb, the matching emphasized anti-spike CD8 responses while missing private and CD4 specificities.

This clonotype was recorded many times. Its target is not known. The source of this sequence is an adult who was a healthcare worker with PCR-confirmed SARS-CoV-2 infection or an uninfected control (not recorded which). The sequencing used whole blood, collected at baseline.

The CDR3 nucleotides read TGTGCCAGCAGCCACCTCTTGGGTCTGAGCGACACCGGGGAGCTGTTTTTT. Amino acid sequence: CASSHLLGLSDTGELFF. The chain couples TRBV4-2 to TRBJ2-2, with no clear D. V was shortened by 3 bases and J by 3 bases, with 17 bases between the two germline ends. Germline V gene lookup returns CDR1 LGHNA and CDR2 YNFKEQ. The CDR3 sequence is 17 residues long.